The 17 T cell receptor beta chains presented below share a single source sample, sequenced in a study of tumour-infiltrating T cells in Burkitt lymphoma. Repertoires were generated with immunoSEQ multiplex PCR, while TCRdb's copy carries only in-frame clones and drops some. The table shows several hundred clones, with approximately 18% occurring only once. Material for sequencing was tumor tissue. The receptors originated from a human donor with Burkitt lymphoma.

The chain employs TRBV19 and TRBJ2-1, with 8 bases identical to TRBD2. This CDR3 has 16 amino acids. V trimming: 3 bases; J trimming: 4 bases; junction bases outside the gene matches: 8. Germline V gives CDR1 LNHDA, CDR2 SQIVND (reference sequence). CDR3 region: CASSMGSGGGYNEQFF. The CDR3 DNA is TGTGCCAGTAGTATGGGGAGCGGGGGCGGATACAATGAGCAGTTCTTC.

The chain joins TRBV27 to TRBJ1-5; 9 bases line up with TRBD1. The CDR3 is 13 residues long. V trimming: 6 bases; J trimming: 6 bases; junction bases outside the gene matches: 3. CDR1 is MNHEY and CDR2 is SMNVEV in the germline V gene (reference sequence). CDR3 in DNA: TGTGCCAGCAGACAGGGGGCCGCTCAGCCCCAGCATTTT. It specifies CASRQGAAQPQHF.

This clone came up a few times. The chain uses TRBV21-1 and TRBJ2-7; TRBD2 is taken as the D call from the table, unchecked against the DNA. TRBV21-1 has pseudogene status. This CDR3 spans 16 amino acids. CDR3 residues: CASSSRLAGGSYEQYV. Written as DNA, the CDR3 is TGTGCCAGCAGTTCTAGACTAGCGGGAGGATCCTACGAGCAATACGTC.

The table lists this clone with a count of one. J is TRBJ1-5 and V is TRBV19; D is ambiguous. The germline V gene encodes CDR1 LNHDA and CDR2 SQIVND (reference sequence). V was cut by 3 bases and J by 8 bases, with 11 bases left in between. The CDR3 is 13 amino acids. The CDR3 sequence: CASSIRVQEPQHF. CDR3 nucleotide sequence: TGTGCCAGTAGTATTCGAGTTCAGGAGCCCCAGCATTTT.

This clone was detected only once. The chain carries TRBV19 and TRBJ2-3, with TRBD2 matching 9 bases. The V and J ends lost 6 bases and 4 bases, in that order; junction bases with no gene match: 5. The CDR3 has 14 amino acids. The germline V gene encodes CDR1 LNHDA and CDR2 SQIVND (reference sequence). The CDR3 DNA follows: TGTGCCAGTAGGGCCAGCGGGAGGTCAGATACGCAGTATTTT. Residues: CASRASGRSDTQYF.

This clone was found a few times. The genes are TRBV5-5 and TRBJ2-3; D gene ambiguous. CDR3 length: 14 amino acids. Per germline, CDR1 SGHKS and CDR2 YYEKEE (reference sequence). Trimming stripped 2 bases from V and 1 base from J, with 8 bases between. The CDR3 bases are TGTGCCAGCAGCTTTCCTTGGGGCACAGATACGCAGTATTTT. Protein: CASSFPWGTDTQYF.

This chain joins TRBV5-1 and TRBJ2-1; D is perhaps TRBD1 (5 bases). CDR1 and CDR2 from the germline V gene are SGHRS and YFSETQ. The CDR3 runs to 16 residues. The V and J ends lost 0 bases and 5 bases respectively, with 15 bases between them. CDR3 nucleotides: TGCGCCAGCAGCTTGGCCCGGGCAGGGTCTCACAATGAGCAGTTCTTC. It is translated as CASSLARAGSHNEQFF.

Written as DNA, the CDR3 is TGCGCCAGCAGCTTGTACGGGTCCTCAAATCAGCCCCAGCATTTT. Protein sequence: CASSLYGSSNQPQHF. This chain connects TRBV5-1 to TRBJ1-5; D is unclear. V was pared by 1 base and J by 4 bases, with 12 bases between. The CDR3 extends over 15 amino acids. Germline loops: CDR1 SGHRS, CDR2 YFSETQ.

The chain combines TRBV28 with TRBJ2-7; no clear D gene. V lost 8 bases and J 4 bases, leaving 12 bases between the germline ends. There are 12 residues in the CDR3. CDR1 MDHEN and CDR2 SYDVKM come from the germline V gene. This CDR3 is CASAIGAYEQYF. The DNA for the CDR3 is TGTGCCAGCGCAATAGGAGCTTACGAGCAGTACTTC.

This clone was recorded a few times. This sequence joins TRBV5-1 and TRBJ1-2; perhaps TRBD1 as D (6 bases). Per germline, CDR1 SGHRS and CDR2 YFSETQ. The CDR3 totals 15 residues. V shed 6 bases and J shed 8 bases, with 23 bases lying between them. The CDR3 DNA sequence: TGCGCCAGCACCCGCTTAGAGGACGGTGGGGGCGGCTACACCTTC. This translates into CASTRLEDGGGGYTF.

The chain is built from TRBV30 and TRBJ1-4, with D hard to call. This CDR3 is built from 13 residues. Germline V gene data show CDR1 as GTSNPN and CDR2 as SVGIG (reference sequence). V lost 1 base to trimming and J lost 8 bases, with 11 bases between them. Here the CDR3 DNA reads TGTGCCTGGAGTGAATTACTTGAGGAAAAACTGTTTTTT. This translates into CAWSELLEEKLFF.

This clone was seen a few times. The gene calls are TRBV28 and TRBJ2-5; the match to TRBD2 covers 7 bases. With V trimmed by 3 bases and J by 5 bases, 6 bases remained unmatched. This CDR3 region has 14 residues. Germline V gene lookup returns CDR1 MDHEN and CDR2 SYDVKM. CDR3 sequence: CASSFVAGEETQYF. CDR3 nucleotides: TGTGCCAGCAGTTTCGTCGCGGGAGAGGAGACCCAGTACTTC.

This clone was detected only a few times. The rearrangement links TRBV27 to TRBJ2-6; 8 bases agree with TRBD1. Per the germline V gene, CDR1 is MNHEY and CDR2 is SMNVEV (reference sequence). This CDR3 is built from 16 residues. The junction had 4 bases not matched to a gene; V was cut back by 4 bases and J by 2 bases. The CDR3 DNA follows: TGTGCCAGCAGTTCTAGACAGGGGACTGGGGCCAACGTCCTGACTTTC. Translating it yields CASSSRQGTGANVLTF.

The chain links TRBV30 to TRBJ1-4; 10 nucleotides align to TRBD1. CDR1 is GTSNPN, CDR2 SVGIG, per germline (reference sequence). The CDR3 runs 14 residues. The ends lost 0 bases at V and 7 bases at J; junction bases unmatched: 2. The chain's CDR3 is CAWSVRDRGEKLFF. For the CDR3, the DNA is TGTGCCTGGAGTGTACGGGACAGGGGTGAAAAACTGTTTTTT. Full variable domain (outside the CDR3, taken from reference TRBV30 and TRBJ1-4): SQTIHQWPATLVQPVGSPLSLECTVEGTSNPNLYWYRQAAGRGLQLLFYSVGIGQISSEVPQNLSASRPQDRQFILSSKKLLLSDSGFYLCAWSVRDRGEKLFFGSGTQLSVL.

The V gene is TRBV7-2, the J gene TRBJ2-2, with D perhaps TRBD1 (5 bases). CDR1 is SGHTA and CDR2 is FQGNSA in the germline V gene. This CDR3 has 15 amino acids. V lost 3 bases, J lost 4 bases, and 12 bases lay in between. The CDR3 loop is CASSLAQGLTGELFF. The DNA for the CDR3 is TGTGCCAGCAGCTTGGCCCAGGGCCTCACCGGGGAGCTGTTTTTT.

J is TRBJ1-3 and V is TRBV5-1; D is possibly TRBD1 (6 bases). Trimming shortened V by 1 base and J by 4 bases, and 12 bases separated the two germline ends. Germline assignment: CDR1 SGHRS and CDR2 YFSETQ. This CDR3 is built from 15 residues. The CDR3 sequence: CASSLFPGAGNTIYF. Written as DNA, the CDR3 is TGCGCCAGCAGCTTGTTTCCGGGGGCCGGAAACACCATATATTTT.

The sample holds a few counts of this clone. The junction departs from the called germline gene at one end, perhaps through a read error. The chain joins TRBV5-4 to TRBJ1-2, with TRBD1 as a possible D gene (5 bases). The CDR3 length is 14 residues. The germline V gene encodes CDR1 SGHNT and CDR2 YYREEE (reference sequence). The CDR3 sequence is CASSLSSGQNGYIF. CDR3 coding DNA: TGTGCCAGCAGCCTTAGCTCGGGGCAGAATGGCTACATCTTC.